This T cell receptor (beta chain) was identified during a study of blood T cell repertoires in COVID-19. Study-level background: Researchers got acute and convalescent COVID-19 samples from the United States, Italy and Spain.

In the study's own analysis: The authors estimated nucleated cell counts from reference gene primer amplification. Method: immunoSEQ multiplex PCR; TCRdb's copy keeps in-frame clones and lacks some. V and J calls and clone size are those listed in that table; D and trimming were worked out from the DNA. The data contain roughly 180,000 clones, more than 70% of them singletons. The sequence came from a woman in her 30s with acute or convalescent COVID-19. The specimen sequenced was peripheral blood.

The CDR3 DNA follows: TGTGCCAGCAGCTTATTCGAGTCGGATACGCAGTATTTT. Residues: CASSLFESDTQYF. The rearrangement uses TRBV7-9 and TRBJ2-3, with unresolved D. V lost 2 bases to trimming and J lost 6 bases, with 9 bases between them. Germline V gene sequence: CDR1 SEHNR, CDR2 FQNEAQ (reference sequence). The CDR3 totals 13 residues.